This TCR beta chain was obtained from a study of technical replicates of blood from a few donors. Some clones are missing from TCRdb's copy, which holds only in-frame ones; the method was immunoSEQ multiplex PCR. The sample shows about 68,000 clones, 95% to 97% of them seen only once. In its sample, this clone was seen once. The CDR3 covers 14 residues. V was shortened by 1 base and J by 4 bases, with 10 bases between the two germline ends. CDR1 is LGHNA, CDR2 YNFKEQ, per germline. This receptor was identified in a human donor in good health. Sequencing used T cells isolated from PBMCs. This sequence joins TRBV4-2 and TRBJ2-5; unclear D gene. The chain's CDR3 is CASSQGGSLETQYF. The CDR3 DNA reads TGTGCCAGCAGCCAAGGAGGCTCTTTAGAGACCCAGTACTTC.